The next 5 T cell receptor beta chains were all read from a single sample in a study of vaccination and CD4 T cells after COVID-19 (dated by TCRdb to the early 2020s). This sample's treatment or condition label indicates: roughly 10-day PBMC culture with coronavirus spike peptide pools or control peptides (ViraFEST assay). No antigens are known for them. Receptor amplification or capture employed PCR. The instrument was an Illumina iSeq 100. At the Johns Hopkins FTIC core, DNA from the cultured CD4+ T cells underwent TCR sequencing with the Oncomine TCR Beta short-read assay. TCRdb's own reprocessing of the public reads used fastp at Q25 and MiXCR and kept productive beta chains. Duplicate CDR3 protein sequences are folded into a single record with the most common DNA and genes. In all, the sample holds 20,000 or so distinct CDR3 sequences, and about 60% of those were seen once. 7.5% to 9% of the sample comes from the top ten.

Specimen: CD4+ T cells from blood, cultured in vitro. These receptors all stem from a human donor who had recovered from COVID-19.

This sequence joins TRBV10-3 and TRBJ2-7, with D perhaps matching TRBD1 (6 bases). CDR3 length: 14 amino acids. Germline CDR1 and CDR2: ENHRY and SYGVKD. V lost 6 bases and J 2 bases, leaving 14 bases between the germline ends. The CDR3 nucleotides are TGTGCCATCAGATCAAACAGGGAGCCCTACGAGCAGTACTTC. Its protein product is CAIRSNREPYEQYF.

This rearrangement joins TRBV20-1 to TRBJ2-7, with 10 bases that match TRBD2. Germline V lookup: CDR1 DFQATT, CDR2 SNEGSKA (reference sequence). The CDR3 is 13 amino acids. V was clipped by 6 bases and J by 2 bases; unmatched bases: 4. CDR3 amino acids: CSARLAGPYEQYF. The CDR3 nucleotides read TGCAGTGCCAGACTAGCGGGCCCCTACGAGCAGTACTTC.

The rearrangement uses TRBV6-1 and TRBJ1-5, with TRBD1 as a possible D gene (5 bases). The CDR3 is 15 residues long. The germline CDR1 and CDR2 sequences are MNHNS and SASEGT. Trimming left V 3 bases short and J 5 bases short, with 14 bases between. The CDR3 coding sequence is TGTGCCAGCAGTGACTCCCGGGACTTGGATCAGCCCCAGCATTTT. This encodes CASSDSRDLDQPQHF.

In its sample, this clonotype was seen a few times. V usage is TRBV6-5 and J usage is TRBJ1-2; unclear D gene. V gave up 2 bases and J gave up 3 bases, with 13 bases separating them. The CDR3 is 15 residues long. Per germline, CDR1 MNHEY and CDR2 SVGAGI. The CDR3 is CASSYVHREHYGYTF. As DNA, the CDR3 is TGTGCCAGCAGTTACGTCCACAGAGAACACTATGGCTACACCTTC.

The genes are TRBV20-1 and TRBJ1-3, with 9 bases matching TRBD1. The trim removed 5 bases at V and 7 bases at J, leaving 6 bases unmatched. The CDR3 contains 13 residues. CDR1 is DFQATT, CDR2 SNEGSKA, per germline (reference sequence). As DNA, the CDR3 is TGCAGTGCTCCGTCGACAGGGGGGAACACCATATATTTT. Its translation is CSAPSTGGNTIYF.